These T cell receptor beta chains were read from a single sample in a study of blood T cell repertoires in COVID-19. This table comes from immunoSEQ multiplex PCR, and its TCRdb copy is limited to in-frame clones, with some not included. The sample has 250,000 to 300,000 clones; about 85% are singletons. Source material: peripheral blood. The receptors derive from a man in his late teens or twenties with active or convalescent COVID-19. The CDR3 runs from the conserved cysteine through the conserved F or W. The D gene is left open where the match is weak. Where a row states a size, it is once, few, many or the class of an expanded clone; other rows omit it.

v_gene: TRBV18
d_gene: NA
j_gene: TRBJ2-7
abundance: NA
CDR3nt: TGTGCCAGCTCAGCCAAGGGGGCGGGGGAGCAGTACTTC
CDR3aa: CASSAKGAGEQYF

v_gene: TRBV27
d_gene: TRBD1
j_gene: TRBJ1-6
abundance: once
CDR3nt: TGTGCCAGCAGCCAAAGCCGAGGGACAGGGCGCCACTTT
CDR3aa: CASSQSRGTGRHF

v_gene: TRBV12-3/TRBV12-4
d_gene: NA
j_gene: TRBJ1-4
abundance: NA
CDR3nt: TGTGCCAGCAGCCTTGGGGGAGGGGAAAAACTGTTTTTT
CDR3aa: CASSLGGGEKLFF

v_gene: TRBV7-2
d_gene: NA
j_gene: TRBJ2-1
abundance: NA
CDR3nt: TGTGCCAGCAGCTTAGGGCGCCCGGCGGGTGAGCAGTTCTTC
CDR3aa: CASSLGRPAGEQFF

v_gene: TRBV30
d_gene: NA
j_gene: TRBJ2-2
abundance: NA
CDR3nt: TGTGCCTGGAGTCGGACAGTAACCGGGGAGCTGTTTTTT
CDR3aa: CAWSRTVTGELFF

v_gene: TRBV28
d_gene: TRBD1
j_gene: TRBJ1-2
abundance: NA
CDR3nt: TGTGCCAGCAGTTCAGGACAGGGAGGCTATGGCTACACCTTC
CDR3aa: CASSSGQGGYGYTF

v_gene: TRBV6-5
d_gene: TRBD2
j_gene: TRBJ2-2
abundance: NA
CDR3nt: TGTGCCAGCAGTTACCCGGGGGGGGTTGGCACCGGGGAGCTGTTTTTT
CDR3aa: CASSYPGGVGTGELFF

v_gene: TRBV28
d_gene: NA
j_gene: TRBJ1-1
abundance: NA
CDR3nt: TGTGCCAGCAGGGGCTGGGCTCCTAATCTAGAAGCTTTCTTT
CDR3aa: CASRGWAPNLEAFF

v_gene: TRBV10-3
d_gene: NA
j_gene: TRBJ1-1
abundance: NA
CDR3nt: TGTGCCATCAGTGCGGGCACTGAAGCTTTCTTT
CDR3aa: CAISAGTEAFF

v_gene: TRBV6-1
d_gene: NA
j_gene: TRBJ1-4
abundance: NA
CDR3nt: TGTGCCAGCAGTGAAGCGGACAGAACCAGGGGAAAACTGTTTTTT
CDR3aa: CASSEADRTRGKLFF

v_gene: TRBV13
d_gene: NA
j_gene: TRBJ1-1
abundance: NA
CDR3nt: TGTGCCAGCAGCTTAGGCCTCTCCGGTGGTAAAGCTTTCTTT
CDR3aa: CASSLGLSGGKAFF

v_gene: TRBV11-2
d_gene: NA
j_gene: TRBJ2-3
abundance: NA
CDR3nt: TGTGCCAGCAGCTTAGTCTCGGTCAGGGACACAGATACGCAGTATTTT
CDR3aa: CASSLVSVRDTDTQYF

v_gene: TRBV18
d_gene: TRBD1
j_gene: TRBJ2-7
abundance: NA
CDR3nt: TGTGCCAGCTCACCACCCGGACAGGGGATAACCTACGAGCAGTACTTC
CDR3aa: CASSPPGQGITYEQYF

v_gene: TRBV7-9
d_gene: NA
j_gene: TRBJ1-2
abundance: NA
CDR3nt: TGTGCCAGCAGCTTCGACAGGCAGGACGGCTACACCTTC
CDR3aa: CASSFDRQDGYTF

v_gene: TRBV30
d_gene: NA
j_gene: TRBJ2-3
abundance: NA
CDR3nt: TGTGCCTGGGACTCCCGGCATATTAGCGGAGGCGCAGATACGCAGTATTTT
CDR3aa: CAWDSRHISGGADTQYF

v_gene: TRBV6-6
d_gene: TRBD1
j_gene: TRBJ1-2
abundance: NA
CDR3nt: TGTGCCAGCAGTCCCCGCTCCGGGACAGGGGGCGCGGGGGGCTACACCTTC
CDR3aa: CASSPRSGTGGAGGYTF

v_gene: TRBV6-5
d_gene: TRBD1
j_gene: TRBJ2-5
abundance: NA
CDR3nt: TGTGCCAGCAGCCCAACAGGGGGAAAGACCCAGTACTTC
CDR3aa: CASSPTGGKTQYF

v_gene: TRBV13
d_gene: TRBD1
j_gene: TRBJ1-6
abundance: NA
CDR3nt: TGTGCCAGCAGCTTCGGCACCCGGACAGGGCAAAATTCACCCCTCCACTTT
CDR3aa: CASSFGTRTGQNSPLHF

v_gene: TRBV7-8
d_gene: NA
j_gene: TRBJ1-1
abundance: NA
CDR3nt: TGTGCCAGCAGCAGGGGCCTAAACACTGAAGCTTTCTTT
CDR3aa: CASSRGLNTEAFF

v_gene: TRBV24-1
d_gene: NA
j_gene: TRBJ1-1
abundance: NA
CDR3nt: TGTGCCACCGCAACAGGGAACACTGAAGCTTTCTTT
CDR3aa: CATATGNTEAFF

v_gene: TRBV7-3
d_gene: NA
j_gene: TRBJ1-1
abundance: once
CDR3nt: TGTGCCAGCAGCTTAACTACGGGAAAGACTGAAGCTTTCTTT
CDR3aa: CASSLTTGKTEAFF

v_gene: TRBV2
d_gene: NA
j_gene: TRBJ2-2
abundance: NA
CDR3nt: TGTGCCAGCAGTGAGGGAGACCTTAGAAACGCCGGGGAGCTGTTTTTT
CDR3aa: CASSEGDLRNAGELFF

v_gene: TRBV27
d_gene: NA
j_gene: TRBJ1-2
abundance: once
CDR3nt: TGTGCCAGCAGTACACACGGAGATAGGGGCTATGGCTACACCTTC
CDR3aa: CASSTHGDRGYGYTF

v_gene: TRBV11-3
d_gene: NA
j_gene: TRBJ2-7
abundance: NA
CDR3nt: TGTGCCAGCAGCCTACAGGGTCCGGGGGGTTACTCCTACGAGCAGTACTTC
CDR3aa: CASSLQGPGGYSYEQYF

v_gene: TRBV7-2
d_gene: TRBD1
j_gene: TRBJ1-5
abundance: NA
CDR3nt: TGTGCCAGCAGCGTCACCCGGGACAGCCAGCCCCAGCATTTT
CDR3aa: CASSVTRDSQPQHF